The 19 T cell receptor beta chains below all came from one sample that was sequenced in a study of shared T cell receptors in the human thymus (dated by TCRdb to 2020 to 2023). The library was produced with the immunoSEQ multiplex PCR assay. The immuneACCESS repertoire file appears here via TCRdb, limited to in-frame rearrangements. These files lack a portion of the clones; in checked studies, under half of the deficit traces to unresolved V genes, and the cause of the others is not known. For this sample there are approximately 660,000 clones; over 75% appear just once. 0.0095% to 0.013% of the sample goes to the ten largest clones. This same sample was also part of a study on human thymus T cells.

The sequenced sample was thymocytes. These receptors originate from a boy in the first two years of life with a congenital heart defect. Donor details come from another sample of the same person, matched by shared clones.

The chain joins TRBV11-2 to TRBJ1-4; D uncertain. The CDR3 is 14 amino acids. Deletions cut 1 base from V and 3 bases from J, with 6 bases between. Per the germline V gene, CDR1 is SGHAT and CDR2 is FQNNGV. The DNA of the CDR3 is TGTGCCAGCAGCTTAGGGGCAGCTAATGAAAAACTGTTTTTT. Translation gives CASSLGAANEKLFF.

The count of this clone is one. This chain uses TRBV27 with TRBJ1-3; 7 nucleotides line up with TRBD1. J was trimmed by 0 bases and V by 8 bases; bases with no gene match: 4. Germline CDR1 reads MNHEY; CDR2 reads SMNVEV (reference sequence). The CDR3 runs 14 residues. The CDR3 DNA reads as TGTGCCAGCGGACAGGATTTCTCTGGAAACACCATATATTTT. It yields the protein CASGQDFSGNTIYF.

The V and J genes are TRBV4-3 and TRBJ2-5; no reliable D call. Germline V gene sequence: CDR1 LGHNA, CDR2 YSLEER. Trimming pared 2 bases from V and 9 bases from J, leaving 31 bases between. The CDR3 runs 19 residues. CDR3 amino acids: CASSQRPIDPWRLGAAQYF. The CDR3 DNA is TGCGCCAGCAGCCAAAGGCCAATTGACCCCTGGCGGCTGGGTGCGGCCCAGTACTTC.

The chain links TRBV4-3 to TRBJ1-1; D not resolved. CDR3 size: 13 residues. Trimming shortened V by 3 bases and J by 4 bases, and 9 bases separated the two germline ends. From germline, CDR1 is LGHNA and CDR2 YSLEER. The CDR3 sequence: CASSHKESTEAFF. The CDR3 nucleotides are TGCGCCAGCAGCCACAAGGAGAGCACTGAAGCTTTCTTT.

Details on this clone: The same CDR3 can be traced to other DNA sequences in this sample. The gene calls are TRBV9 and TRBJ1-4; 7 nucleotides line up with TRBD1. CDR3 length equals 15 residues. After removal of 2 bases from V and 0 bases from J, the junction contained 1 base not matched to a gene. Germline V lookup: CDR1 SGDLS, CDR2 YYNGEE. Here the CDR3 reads CASSVQGATNEKLFF. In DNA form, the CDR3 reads TGTGCCAGCAGCGTCCAGGGGGCAACTAATGAAAAACTGTTTTTT.

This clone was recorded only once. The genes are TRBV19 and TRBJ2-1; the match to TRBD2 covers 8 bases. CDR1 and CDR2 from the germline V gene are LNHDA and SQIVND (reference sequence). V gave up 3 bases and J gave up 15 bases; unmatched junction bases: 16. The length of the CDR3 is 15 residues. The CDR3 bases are TGTGCCAGTAGTATTGGCGGGAGGACCACTCAGGGGCTGTTCTTC. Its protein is CASSIGGRTTQGLFF.

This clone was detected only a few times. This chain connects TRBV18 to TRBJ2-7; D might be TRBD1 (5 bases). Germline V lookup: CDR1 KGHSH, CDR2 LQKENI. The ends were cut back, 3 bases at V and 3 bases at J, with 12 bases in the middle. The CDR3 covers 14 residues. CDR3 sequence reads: CASSPPGAVYEQYF. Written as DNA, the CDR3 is TGTGCCAGCTCACCCCCTGGGGCGGTCTACGAGCAGTACTTC.

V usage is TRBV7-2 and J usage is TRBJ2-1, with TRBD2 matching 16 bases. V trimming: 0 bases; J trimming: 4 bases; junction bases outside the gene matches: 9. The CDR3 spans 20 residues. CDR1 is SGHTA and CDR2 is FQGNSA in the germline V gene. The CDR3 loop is CASSLATGTSGRALYNEQFF. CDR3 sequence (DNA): TGTGCCAGCAGCTTAGCCACCGGGACTAGCGGGAGGGCATTGTACAATGAGCAGTTCTTC.

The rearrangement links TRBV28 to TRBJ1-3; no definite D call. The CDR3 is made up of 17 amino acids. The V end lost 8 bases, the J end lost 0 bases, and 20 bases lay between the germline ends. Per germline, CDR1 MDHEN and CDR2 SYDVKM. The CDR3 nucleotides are TGTGCCAGCGGCTGTGACGACGTGGGCCTCTCTGGAAACACCATATATTTT. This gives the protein CASGCDDVGLSGNTIYF.

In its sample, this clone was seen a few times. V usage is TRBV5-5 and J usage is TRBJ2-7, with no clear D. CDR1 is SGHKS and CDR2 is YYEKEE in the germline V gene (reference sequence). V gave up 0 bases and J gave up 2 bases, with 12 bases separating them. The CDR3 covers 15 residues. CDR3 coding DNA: TGTGCCAGCAGCTTGGGACAAACACCCCCCTACGAGCAGTACTTC. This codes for CASSLGQTPPYEQYF.

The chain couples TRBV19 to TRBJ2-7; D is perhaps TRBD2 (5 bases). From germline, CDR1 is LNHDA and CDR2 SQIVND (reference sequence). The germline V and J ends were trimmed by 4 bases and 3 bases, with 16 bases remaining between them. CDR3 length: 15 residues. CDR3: CASSKQRGSIYEQYF. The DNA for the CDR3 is TGTGCCAGTAGTAAGCAGCGTGGGAGTATCTACGAGCAGTACTTC. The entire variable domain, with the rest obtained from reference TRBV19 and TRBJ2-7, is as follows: DGGITQSPKYLFRKEGQNVTLSCEQNLNHDAMYWYRQDPGQGLRLIYYSQIVNDFQKGDIAEGYSVSREKKESFPLTVTSAQKNPTAFYLCASSKQRGSIYEQYFGPGTRLTVT.

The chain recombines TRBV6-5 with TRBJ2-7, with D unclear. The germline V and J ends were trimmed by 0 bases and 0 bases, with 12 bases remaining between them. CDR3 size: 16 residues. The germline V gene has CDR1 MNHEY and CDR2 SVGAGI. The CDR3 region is CASSYSRPMSSYEQYF. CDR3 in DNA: TGTGCCAGCAGTTACTCGAGGCCAATGAGCTCCTACGAGCAGTACTTC.

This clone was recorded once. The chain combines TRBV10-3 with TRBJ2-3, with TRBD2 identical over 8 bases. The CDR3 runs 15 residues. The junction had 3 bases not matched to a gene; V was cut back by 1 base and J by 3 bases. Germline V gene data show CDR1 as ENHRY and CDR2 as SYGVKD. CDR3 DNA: TGTGCCATCAGTGAGTGGGAGCGGGAGACAGATACGCAGTATTTT. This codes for CAISEWERETDTQYF.

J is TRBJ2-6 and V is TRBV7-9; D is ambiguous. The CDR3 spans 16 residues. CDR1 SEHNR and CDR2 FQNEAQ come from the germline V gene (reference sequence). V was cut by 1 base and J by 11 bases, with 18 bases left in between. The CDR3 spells CASSLVSLREAHVLTF. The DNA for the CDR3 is TGTGCCAGCAGCTTAGTTAGCCTTCGAGAAGCGCACGTCCTGACTTTC.

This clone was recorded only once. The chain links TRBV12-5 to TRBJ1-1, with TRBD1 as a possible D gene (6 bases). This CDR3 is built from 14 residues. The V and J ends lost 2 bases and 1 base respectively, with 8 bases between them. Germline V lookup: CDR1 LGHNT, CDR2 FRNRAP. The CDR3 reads CASGLMGQNTEAFF. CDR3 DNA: TGTGCTAGTGGTTTGATGGGACAGAACACTGAAGCTTTCTTT. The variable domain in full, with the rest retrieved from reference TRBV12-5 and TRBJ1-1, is DARVTQTPRHKVTEMGQEVTMRCQPILGHNTVFWYRQTMMQGLELLAYFRNRAPLDDSGMPKDRFSAEMPDATLATLKIQPSEPRDSAVYFCASGLMGQNTEAFFGQGTRLTVV.

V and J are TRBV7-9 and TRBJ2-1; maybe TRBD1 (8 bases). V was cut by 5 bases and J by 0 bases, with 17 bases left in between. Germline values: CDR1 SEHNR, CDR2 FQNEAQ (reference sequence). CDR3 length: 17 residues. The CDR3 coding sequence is TGTGCCAGCAGCGTCCTACAGGGGGGGTACTCCTACAATGAGCAGTTCTTC. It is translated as CASSVLQGGYSYNEQFF.

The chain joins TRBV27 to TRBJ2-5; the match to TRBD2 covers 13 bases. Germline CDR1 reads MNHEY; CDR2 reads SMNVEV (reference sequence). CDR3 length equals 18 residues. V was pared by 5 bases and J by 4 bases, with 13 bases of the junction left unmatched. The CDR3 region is CASSAHLTSGRVGETQYF. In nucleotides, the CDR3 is TGTGCCAGCAGTGCCCACCTAACTAGCGGGAGGGTAGGAGAGACCCAGTACTTC.

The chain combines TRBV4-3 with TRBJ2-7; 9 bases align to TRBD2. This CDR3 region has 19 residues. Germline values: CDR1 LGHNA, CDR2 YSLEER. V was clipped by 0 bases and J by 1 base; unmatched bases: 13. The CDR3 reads CASSQEVVVTSGPSYEQYF. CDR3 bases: TGCGCCAGCAGCCAAGAAGTGGTGGTAACTAGCGGGCCGTCCTACGAGCAGTACTTC.

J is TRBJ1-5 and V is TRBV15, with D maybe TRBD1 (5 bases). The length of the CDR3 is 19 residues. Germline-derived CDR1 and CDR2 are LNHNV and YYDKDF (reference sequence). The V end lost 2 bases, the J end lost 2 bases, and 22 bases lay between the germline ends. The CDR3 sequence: CATSRPRGGAFIGNQPQHF. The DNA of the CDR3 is TGTGCCACCAGCAGACCAAGGGGAGGGGCCTTCATTGGCAATCAGCCCCAGCATTTT.